Following are 17 T cell receptor beta chains from one sample sequenced in a study of regulatory T cells in long-lasting Graves disease. Researchers made TCR beta libraries by using iRepertoire HTBI primers and running Arm-PCR on CDR3 regions. Each CDR3 protein is one row after TCRdb ran MiXCR on the multiplex PCR reads. The sample shows around 240,000 distinct CDR3 sequences, 18% of them seen only once. The time point is: newly diagnosed GD, antithyroid drugs for less than 3 months. Generation of the TCR library employed RNA extracted from PBMCs. Separately, the same data were catalogued under a study of T cells in Graves' hyperthyroidism and ophthalmopathy.

The sample here was peripheral blood mononuclear cells (PBMCs), taken at new diagnosis, from a patient treated with antithyroid drugs. These TCRs come from a woman in her 30s with Graves disease.

This clonotype showed up many times. The chain recombines TRBV5-1 with TRBJ2-2; D call uncertain. V lost 6 bases, J lost 3 bases, and 21 bases lay in between. The CDR3 is 17 amino acids. CDR1 and CDR2 (germline): SGHRS, YFSETQ. DNA for the CDR3: TGCGCCAGCACATTTCAACGTTGGATAGGCGACACCGGGGAGCTGTTTTTT. It encodes CASTFQRWIGDTGELFF.

The chain combines TRBV29-1 with TRBJ2-7, with TRBD2 identical over 9 bases. Germline V lookup: CDR1 SQVTM, CDR2 ANQGSEA. After removal of 4 bases from V and 0 bases from J, the junction contained 7 bases not matched to a gene. The CDR3 has 15 residues. CDR3 sequence reads: CSVGSSGVLSYEQYF. CDR3 coding DNA: TGCAGCGTTGGATCTAGCGGGGTCCTCTCCTACGAGCAGTACTTC.

V gene TRBV7-2 combines with J gene TRBJ2-3, with 9 nucleotides matching TRBD2. The CDR3 has 17 residues. V shed 1 base and J 5 bases; nucleotides not matched to a gene: 10. Germline V gene data show CDR1 as SGHTA and CDR2 as FQGNSA. The CDR3 DNA sequence: TGTGCCAGCAGCTTAGGCGGCGGGGGGGCGGGGGGAGATACGCAGTATTTT. It yields the protein CASSLGGGGAGGDTQYF.

A note on this clonotype: One base away lies a much larger clone, so this may be a sequencing read error. This chain joins TRBV6-5 and TRBJ2-6; no definite D call. Germline loops: CDR1 MNHEY, CDR2 SVGAGI. Trimming pared 1 base from V and 0 bases from J, leaving 1 base between. The length of the CDR3 is 14 residues. This chain's CDR3 is CASSYFSGANVLTF. DNA of the CDR3: TGTGCCAGCAGTTACTTCTCTGGGGCCAACGTCCTGACTTTC.

This clonotype has at least ten counts. V is TRBV12-3 or TRBV12-4 and J is TRBJ2-3; D is unclear. This CDR3 spans 12 amino acids. Between the trimmed V and J ends, which lost 3 bases and 4 bases, there was a span of 5 bases. CDR3 in amino acids: CASSFGPDTQYF. DNA for the CDR3: TGTGCCAGCAGTTTCGGTCCAGATACGCAGTATTTT.

As concerns this clonotype: A far larger clone differs by one base, so this is likely a read error. This chain uses TRBV7-9 with TRBJ1-2; D is unresolved. Germline V lookup: CDR1 SEHNR, CDR2 FQNEAQ (reference sequence). This CDR3 comprises 16 residues. V lost 2 bases and J lost 4, with 17 bases in between. The CDR3 is CASSLYRNLVGYGYTF. CDR3 nucleotides: TGTGCCAGCAGCTTATATCGGAATCTGGTGGGCTATGGCTACACCTTC.

This clonotype was found a few times. The V and J genes are TRBV27 and TRBJ2-5; 11 nucleotides agree with TRBD2. Germline V lookup: CDR1 MNHEY, CDR2 SMNVEV (reference sequence). J lost 1 base, V lost 4 bases, and 8 bases had no gene match. The CDR3 is 17 amino acids. CDR3 amino acids: CASSSSGGFLIQETQYF. CDR3 coding DNA: TGTGCCAGCAGTTCTAGCGGGGGGTTCCTTATCCAAGAGACCCAGTACTTC.

This clonotype was seen at least ten times. The chain employs TRBV3-1 and TRBJ2-7; D remains ambiguous. CDR1 and CDR2 (germline): LGHDT, YNNKEL (reference sequence). The ends were cut back, 6 bases at V and 0 bases at J, with 9 bases in the middle. This CDR3 is 13 amino acids long. CDR3: CASRDGRSYEQYF. The CDR3 DNA is TGTGCCAGCAGGGACGGACGCTCCTACGAGCAGTACTTC.

This clonotype has a handful of counts. A much larger clone lies a single base off, so this may be a read error. V gene TRBV6-2 or TRBV6-3 combines with J gene TRBJ2-1; D may be TRBD1 (6 bases). In germline, CDR1 is MNHEY, CDR2 SVGEGT. The CDR3 consists of 14 residues. CDR3: CASSSPQGYNGQFF. CDR3 sequence (DNA): TGTGCCAGCAGTTCTCCGCAGGGGTACAATGGGCAGTTCTTC.

This clonotype was observed at least ten times. V gene TRBV7-6 combines with J gene TRBJ2-7; D call uncertain. The CDR3 runs 15 residues. CDR1 and CDR2 (germline): SGHVS, FNYEAQ. Trimming took off 2 bases at V and 4 bases at J, with 15 bases between the two ends. The CDR3 DNA sequence: TGTGCCAGCAGCTTATTACGGAAAAATAATTACGAGCAGTACTTC. Translated: CASSLLRKNNYEQYF.

This clonotype was recorded many times. The rearrangement uses TRBV2 and TRBJ2-7, with TRBD2 identical over 7 bases. The CDR3 runs 18 residues. The V gene end was trimmed by 0 bases and the J gene end by 5 bases; junction bases not matched to a gene: 16. Germline V gene lookup returns CDR1 SNHLY and CDR2 FYNNEI. As DNA, the CDR3 is TGTGCCAGCAGTGAAGCTGAGGGGAGGACTAGGAGATTGGACGAGCAGTACTTC. This codes for CASSEAEGRTRRLDEQYF.

Ten or more counts support this clonotype. The chain combines TRBV7-6 with TRBJ1-3; 7 nucleotides line up with TRBD1. Per the germline V gene, CDR1 is SGHVS and CDR2 is FNYEAQ. With 1 base clipped from V and 4 bases from J, the junction kept 4 bases outside the gene matches. The CDR3 runs 15 residues. CDR3 protein: CASSLGRGKGNTIYF. Written as DNA, the CDR3 is TGTGCCAGCAGCTTAGGCAGGGGGAAAGGAAACACCATATATTTT.

In this sample, this clonotype turned up many times. V and J are TRBV6-1 and TRBJ2-7; 10 positions agree with TRBD1. Germline values: CDR1 MNHNS, CDR2 SASEGT. After removal of 8 bases from V and 0 bases from J, the junction contained 7 bases not matched to a gene. The CDR3 totals 15 residues. CDR3 protein: CASFPDRGSSYEQYF. CDR3 sequence (DNA): TGTGCCAGCTTCCCGGACAGGGGGAGCTCCTACGAGCAGTACTTC.

This clonotype has at least ten counts. Here the CDR3 DNA reads TGTGCCAGCAGTGAAAGGGGTAGGGCCCGGGGAGAGACCCAGTACTTC. Its translation: CASSERGRARGETQYF. The rearrangement joins TRBV2 to TRBJ2-5; D is possibly TRBD1 or TRBD2 (5 bases each). Looked up from germline, CDR1 is SNHLY and CDR2 is FYNNEI. Trimming removed 2 bases at V and 4 bases at J, with 17 bases between. This CDR3 has 16 amino acids.

This clonotype occurred a few times. This chain joins TRBV15 and TRBJ2-6, with D unresolved. There are 18 residues in the CDR3. Germline-derived CDR1 and CDR2 are LNHNV and YYDKDF (reference sequence). V was pared by 0 bases and J by 0 bases, with 12 bases between. CDR3 in amino acids: CATSRDVLDGSGANVLTF. The CDR3 coding sequence is TGTGCCACCAGCAGAGATGTGTTGGATGGCTCTGGGGCCAACGTCCTGACTTTC.

This clonotype was recorded many times. The chain links TRBV20-1 to TRBJ1-5, with 9 bases fitting TRBD1. From germline, CDR1 is DFQATT and CDR2 SNEGSKA (reference sequence). This CDR3 is built from 14 residues. The V segment lost 6 bases and the J segment 1 base; nucleotides outside the gene matches: 4. CDR3 sequence reads: CSANRGPSNQPQHF. In DNA, the CDR3 is TGCAGTGCCAACAGGGGGCCAAGCAATCAGCCCCAGCATTTT.

This clonotype was recorded at least ten times. The chain couples TRBV20-1 to TRBJ1-5; weak D call: TRBD1 (5 bases). The CDR3 length is 16 residues. Germline V lookup: CDR1 DFQATT, CDR2 SNEGSKA (reference sequence). V was pared by 0 bases and J by 1 base, with 13 bases between. CDR3 sequence reads: CSARETGKTSNQPQHF. CDR3 nucleotides: TGCAGTGCTAGAGAAACAGGAAAGACGAGCAATCAGCCCCAGCATTTT.